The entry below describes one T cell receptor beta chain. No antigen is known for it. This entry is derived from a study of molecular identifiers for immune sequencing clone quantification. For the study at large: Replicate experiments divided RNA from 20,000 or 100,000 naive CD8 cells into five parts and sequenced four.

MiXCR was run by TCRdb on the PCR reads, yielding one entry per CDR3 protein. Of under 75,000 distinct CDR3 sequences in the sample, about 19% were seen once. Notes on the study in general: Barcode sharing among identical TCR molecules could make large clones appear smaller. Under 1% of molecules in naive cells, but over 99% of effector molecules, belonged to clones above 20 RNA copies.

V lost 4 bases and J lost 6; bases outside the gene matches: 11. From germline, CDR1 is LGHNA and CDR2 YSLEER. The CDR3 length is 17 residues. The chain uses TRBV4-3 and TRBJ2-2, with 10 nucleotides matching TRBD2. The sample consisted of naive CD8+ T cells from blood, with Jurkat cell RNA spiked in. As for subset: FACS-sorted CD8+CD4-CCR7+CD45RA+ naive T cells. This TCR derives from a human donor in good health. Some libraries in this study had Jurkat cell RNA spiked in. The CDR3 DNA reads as TGCGCCAGCAGCCTGCGAGTGACTAGCGGGTTACCCGGGGAGCTGTTTTTT. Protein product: CASSLRVTSGLPGELFF.